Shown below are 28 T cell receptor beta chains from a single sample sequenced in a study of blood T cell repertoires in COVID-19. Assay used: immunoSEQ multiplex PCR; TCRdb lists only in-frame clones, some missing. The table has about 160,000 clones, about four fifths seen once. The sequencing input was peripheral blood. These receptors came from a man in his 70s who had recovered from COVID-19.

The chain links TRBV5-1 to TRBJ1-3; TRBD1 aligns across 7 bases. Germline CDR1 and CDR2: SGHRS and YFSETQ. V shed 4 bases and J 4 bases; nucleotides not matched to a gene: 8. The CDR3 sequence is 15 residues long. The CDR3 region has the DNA TGCGCCAGCAGCGACGACAGGGTTGGCGGAAACACCATATATTTT. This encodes CASSDDRVGGNTIYF.

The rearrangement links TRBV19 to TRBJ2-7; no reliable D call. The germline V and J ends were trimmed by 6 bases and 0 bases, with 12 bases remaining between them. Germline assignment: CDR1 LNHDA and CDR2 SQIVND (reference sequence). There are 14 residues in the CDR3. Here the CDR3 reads CASSPDLSSYEQYF. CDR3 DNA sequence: TGTGCCAGTAGCCCAGACTTGAGCTCCTACGAGCAGTACTTC.

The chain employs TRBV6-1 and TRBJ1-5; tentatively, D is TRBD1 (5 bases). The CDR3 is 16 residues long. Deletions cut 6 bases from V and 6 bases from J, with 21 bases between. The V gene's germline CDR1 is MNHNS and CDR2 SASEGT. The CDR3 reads CASSEQSAPGGQPQHF. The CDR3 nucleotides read TGTGCCAGCAGCGAACAATCGGCCCCCGGGGGTCAGCCCCAGCATTTT.

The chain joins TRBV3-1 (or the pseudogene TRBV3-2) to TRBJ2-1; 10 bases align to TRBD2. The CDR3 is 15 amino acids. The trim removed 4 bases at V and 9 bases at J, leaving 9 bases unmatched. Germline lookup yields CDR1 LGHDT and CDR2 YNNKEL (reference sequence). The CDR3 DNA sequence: TGTGCCAGCAGCCCGACTAGCGGGCAGCCTAGTGAGCAGTTCTTC. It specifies CASSPTSGQPSEQFF.

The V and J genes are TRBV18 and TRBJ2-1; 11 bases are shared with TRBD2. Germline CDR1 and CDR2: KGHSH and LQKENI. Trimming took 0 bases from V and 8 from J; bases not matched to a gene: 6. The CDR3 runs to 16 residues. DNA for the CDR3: TGTGCCAGCTCACCACCCCTAGCGGGAGGTCGCGATGAGCAGTTCTTC. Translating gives CASSPPLAGGRDEQFF.

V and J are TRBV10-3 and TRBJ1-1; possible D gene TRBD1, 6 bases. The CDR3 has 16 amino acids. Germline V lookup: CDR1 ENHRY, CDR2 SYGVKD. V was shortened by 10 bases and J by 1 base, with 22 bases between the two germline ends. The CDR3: CATHPVQGVGNTEAFF. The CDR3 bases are TGTGCCACGCACCCAGTACAGGGCGTCGGGAACACTGAAGCTTTCTTT.

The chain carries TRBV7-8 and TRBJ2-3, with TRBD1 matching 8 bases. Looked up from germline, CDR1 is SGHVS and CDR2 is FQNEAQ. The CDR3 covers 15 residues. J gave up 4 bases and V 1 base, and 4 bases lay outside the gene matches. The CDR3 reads CASSLGGTGSDTQYF. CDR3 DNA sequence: TGTGCCAGCAGCTTAGGGGGGACAGGATCAGATACGCAGTATTTT. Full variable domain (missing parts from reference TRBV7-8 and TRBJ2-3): GAGVSQSPRYKVAKRGQDVALRCDPISGHVSLFWYQQALGQGPEFLTYFQNEAQLDKSGLPSDRFFAERPEGSVSTLKIQRTQQEDSAVYLCASSLGGTGSDTQYFGPGTRLTVL.

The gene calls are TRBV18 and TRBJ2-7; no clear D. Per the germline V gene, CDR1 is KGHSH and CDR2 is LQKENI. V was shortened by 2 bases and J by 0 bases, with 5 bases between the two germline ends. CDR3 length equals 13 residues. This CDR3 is CASSPRSSYEQYF. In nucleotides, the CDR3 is TGTGCCAGCTCACCAAGGAGCTCCTACGAGCAGTACTTC.

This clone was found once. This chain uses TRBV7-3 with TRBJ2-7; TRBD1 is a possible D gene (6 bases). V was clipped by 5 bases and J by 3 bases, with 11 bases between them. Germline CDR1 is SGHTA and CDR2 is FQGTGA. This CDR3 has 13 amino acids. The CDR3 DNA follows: TGTGCCAGCAGCCAAACACAGGGCTACGAGCAGTACTTC. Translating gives CASSQTQGYEQYF.

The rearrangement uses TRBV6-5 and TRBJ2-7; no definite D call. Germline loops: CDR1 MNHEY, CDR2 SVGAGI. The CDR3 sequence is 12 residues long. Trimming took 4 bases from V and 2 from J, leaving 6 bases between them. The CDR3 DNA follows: TGTGCCAGCAGTTCCAGGACCTACGAGCAGTACTTC. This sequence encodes CASSSRTYEQYF.

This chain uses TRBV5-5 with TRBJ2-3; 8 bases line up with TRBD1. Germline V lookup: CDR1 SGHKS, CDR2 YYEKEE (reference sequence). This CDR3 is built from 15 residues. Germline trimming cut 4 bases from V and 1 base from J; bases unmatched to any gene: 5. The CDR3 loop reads CASSLQGAGTDTQYF. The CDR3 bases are TGTGCCAGCAGCCTGCAGGGGGCGGGCACAGATACGCAGTATTTT. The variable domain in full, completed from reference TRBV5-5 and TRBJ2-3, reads DAGVTQSPTHLIKTRGQQVTLRCSPISGHKSVSWYQQVLGQGPQFIFQYYEKEERGRGNFPDRFSARQFPNYSSELNVNALLLGDSALYLCASSLQGAGTDTQYFGPGTRLTVL.

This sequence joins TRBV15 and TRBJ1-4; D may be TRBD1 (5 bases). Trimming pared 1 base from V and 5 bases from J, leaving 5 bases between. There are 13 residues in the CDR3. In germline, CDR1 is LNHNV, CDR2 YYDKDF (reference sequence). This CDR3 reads CATSRGQNEKLFF. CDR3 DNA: TGTGCCACCAGCAGAGGACAGAATGAAAAACTGTTTTTT.

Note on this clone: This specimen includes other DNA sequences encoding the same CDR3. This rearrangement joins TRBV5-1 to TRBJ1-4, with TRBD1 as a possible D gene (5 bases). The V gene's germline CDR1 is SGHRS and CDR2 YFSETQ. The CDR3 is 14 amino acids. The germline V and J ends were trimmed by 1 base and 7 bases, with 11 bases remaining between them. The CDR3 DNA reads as TGCGCCAGCAGCTTGACGGGGGGAAGTGAAAAACTGTTTTTT. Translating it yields CASSLTGGSEKLFF.

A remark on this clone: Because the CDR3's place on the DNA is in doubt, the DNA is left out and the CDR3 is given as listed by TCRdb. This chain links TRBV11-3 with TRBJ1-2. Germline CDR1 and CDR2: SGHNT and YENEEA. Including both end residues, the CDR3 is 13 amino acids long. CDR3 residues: CASSFGPGGGYTF.

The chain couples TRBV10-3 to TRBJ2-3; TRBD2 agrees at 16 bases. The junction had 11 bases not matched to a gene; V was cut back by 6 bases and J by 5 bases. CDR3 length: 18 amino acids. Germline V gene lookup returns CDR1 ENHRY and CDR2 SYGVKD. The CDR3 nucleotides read TGTGCCATCAGACCGGGACTAGCGGGAGGGCCCCGCGAAGATACGCAGTATTTT. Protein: CAIRPGLAGGPREDTQYF.

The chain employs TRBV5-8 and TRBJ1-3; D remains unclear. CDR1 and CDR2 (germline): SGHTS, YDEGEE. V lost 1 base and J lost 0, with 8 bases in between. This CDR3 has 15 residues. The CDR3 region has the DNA TGTGCCAGCAGCTTGCGCGCGCGCTCTGGAAACACCATATATTTT. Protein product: CASSLRARSGNTIYF. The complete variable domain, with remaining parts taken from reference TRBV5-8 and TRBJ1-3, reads EAGVTQSPTHLIKTRGQQATLRCSPISGHTSVYWYQQALGLGLQFLLWYDEGEERNRGNFPPRFSGRQFPNYSSELNVNALELEDSALYLCASSLRARSGNTIYFGEGSWLTVV.

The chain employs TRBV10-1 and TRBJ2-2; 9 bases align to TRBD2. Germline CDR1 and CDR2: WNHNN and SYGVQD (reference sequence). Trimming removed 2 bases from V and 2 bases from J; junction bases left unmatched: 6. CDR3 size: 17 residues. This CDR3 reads CASSETGTSPNTGELFF. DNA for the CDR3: TGCGCCAGCAGTGAGACAGGGACTAGCCCAAACACCGGGGAGCTGTTTTTT.

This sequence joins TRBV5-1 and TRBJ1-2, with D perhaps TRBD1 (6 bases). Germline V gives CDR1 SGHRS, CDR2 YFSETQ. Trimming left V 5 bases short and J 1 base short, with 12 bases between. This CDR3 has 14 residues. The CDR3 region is CASRDSFLNYGYTF. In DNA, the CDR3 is TGCGCCAGCAGGGACAGCTTCCTTAACTATGGCTACACCTTC.

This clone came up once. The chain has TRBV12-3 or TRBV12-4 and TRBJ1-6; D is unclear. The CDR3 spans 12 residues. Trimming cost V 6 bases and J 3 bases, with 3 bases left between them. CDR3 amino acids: CASSFYNSPLHF. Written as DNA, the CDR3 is TGTGCCAGCAGCTTCTATAATTCACCCCTCCACTTT.

CDR3 sequence reads: CASSLRGQSSYNSPLHF. CDR3 coding DNA: TGTGCCAGCAGTTTGAGGGGGCAGAGCTCCTATAATTCACCCCTCCACTTT. The rearrangement joins TRBV28 to TRBJ1-6, with TRBD1 matching over 7 bases. This CDR3 has 17 residues. Germline V gene data show CDR1 as MDHEN and CDR2 as SYDVKM. The ends lost 3 bases at V and 0 bases at J; junction bases unmatched: 5.

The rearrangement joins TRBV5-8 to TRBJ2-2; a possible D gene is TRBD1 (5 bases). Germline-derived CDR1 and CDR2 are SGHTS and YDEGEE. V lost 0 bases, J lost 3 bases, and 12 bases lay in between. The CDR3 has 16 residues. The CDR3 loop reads CASSLDVGQYTGELFF. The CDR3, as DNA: TGTGCCAGCAGCTTGGATGTAGGACAATACACCGGGGAGCTGTTTTTT.

CDR3 sequence (DNA): TGTGCCAGCAGCCCCACAGGGGTTGAGACCCAGTACTTC. This gives the protein CASSPTGVETQYF. V and J are TRBV3-1 (or the pseudogene TRBV3-2) and TRBJ2-5, with 7 nucleotides matching TRBD1. The J segment lost 5 bases and the V segment lost 4 bases, leaving 4 bases of the junction unmatched. The CDR3 is 13 amino acids. CDR1 is LGHDT, CDR2 YNNKEL, per germline (reference sequence).

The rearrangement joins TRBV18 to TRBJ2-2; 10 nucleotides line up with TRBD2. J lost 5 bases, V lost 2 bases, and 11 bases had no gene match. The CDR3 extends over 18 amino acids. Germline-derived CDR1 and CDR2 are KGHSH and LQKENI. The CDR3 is CASSPLALAGGGTGELFF. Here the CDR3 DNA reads TGTGCCAGCTCACCATTGGCGTTAGCGGGAGGAGGAACCGGGGAGCTGTTTTTT.

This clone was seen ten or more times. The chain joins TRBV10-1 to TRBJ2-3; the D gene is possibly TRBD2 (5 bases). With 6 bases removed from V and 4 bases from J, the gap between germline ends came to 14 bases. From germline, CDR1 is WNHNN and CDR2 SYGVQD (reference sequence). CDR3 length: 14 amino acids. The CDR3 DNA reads TGCGCCAGCAGGCCGGGATCAGGCGCAGATACGCAGTATTTT. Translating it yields CASRPGSGADTQYF.

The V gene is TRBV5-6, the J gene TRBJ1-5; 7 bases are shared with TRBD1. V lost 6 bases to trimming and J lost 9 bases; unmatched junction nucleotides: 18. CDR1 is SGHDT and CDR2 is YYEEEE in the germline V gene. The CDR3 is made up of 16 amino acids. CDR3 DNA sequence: TGTGCCAGCATCGCCGGTGACAGGGCTGGAGAAGGGCCCCAGCATTTT. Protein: CASIAGDRAGEGPQHF.

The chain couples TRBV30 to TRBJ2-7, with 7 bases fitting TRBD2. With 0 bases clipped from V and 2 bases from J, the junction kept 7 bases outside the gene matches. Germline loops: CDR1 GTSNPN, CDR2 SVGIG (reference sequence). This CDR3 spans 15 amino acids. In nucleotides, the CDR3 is TGTGCCTGGAGTGTAGGCGGGAGTCCCGCCTACGAGCAGTACTTC. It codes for CAWSVGGSPAYEQYF.

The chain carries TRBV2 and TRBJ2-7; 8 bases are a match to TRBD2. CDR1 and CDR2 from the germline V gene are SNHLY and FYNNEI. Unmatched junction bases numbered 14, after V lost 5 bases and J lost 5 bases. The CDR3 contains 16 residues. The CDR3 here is CASSQNERELGNEQYF. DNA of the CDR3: TGTGCCAGCAGTCAGAACGAGCGGGAGCTCGGGAACGAGCAGTACTTC.

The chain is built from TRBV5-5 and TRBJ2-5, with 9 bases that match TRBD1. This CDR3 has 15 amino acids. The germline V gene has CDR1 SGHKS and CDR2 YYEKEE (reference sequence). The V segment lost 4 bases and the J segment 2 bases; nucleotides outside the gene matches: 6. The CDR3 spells CASSITGGGQETQYF. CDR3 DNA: TGTGCCAGCAGCATCACAGGGGGCGGACAAGAGACCCAGTACTTC.